This T cell receptor (beta chain) is drawn from a study of CD8+ T cells in alopecia areata. V shed 3 bases and J shed 2 bases, with 13 bases lying between them. The CDR3 has 15 residues. Germline CDR1 and CDR2: LGHNA and YNFKEQ. cDNA prepared by RNA extraction and subsequent reverse transcription served as the template for sequencing. Using immunoSEQ multiplex PCR, the repertoire was profiled, and TCRdb retains in-frame clones only, with some absent. The data hold 150,000 to 200,000 clones, with 50% to 75% observed a single time. The V call is TRBV4-2, the J call TRBJ2-5; D gene ambiguous. The source is a human donor with alopecia areata. Sequencing used CD4+ T cells sorted from blood, obtained at week 0. The CDR3 nucleotides are TGTGCCAGCAGCCAGGGCAACATAGGGCAAGAGACCCAGTACTTC. Residues: CASSQGNIGQETQYF.